Here is one T cell receptor beta chain with its context. The record originates from a study of blood T cell repertoires in COVID-19. Only in-frame clones appear in the TCRdb table, and some are missing; sequencing was by immunoSEQ multiplex PCR. The table lists nearly 350,000 clones, more than 70% of them singletons. Germline V gene lookup returns CDR1 SGHNT and CDR2 YYREEE (reference sequence). The CDR3 contains 15 residues. V lost 1 base and J 0 bases, leaving 8 bases between the germline ends. The sample taken for sequencing was peripheral blood. The TCR was taken from a man aged 25-45 years with active or convalescent COVID-19. J is TRBJ2-1 and V is TRBV5-4, with D uncertain. CDR3 DNA: TGTGCCAGCAGCTTGCTACAGAGCTCCTACAATGAGCAGTTCTTC. Translating gives CASSLLQSSYNEQFF.